Here is one T cell receptor (beta chain) with its context. What it recognizes is unknown. V lost 5 bases and J 0 bases, leaving 11 bases between the germline ends. Germline CDR1 SEHNR, CDR2 FQNEAQ (reference sequence). There are 16 residues in the CDR3. The entry originates in a study of T-cell memory formation after mild COVID-19. Background on the study: TCR clusters were largely donor specific.

Study-wide points: Of the contracting clones, CD4+ ones lay mainly in CM and EM, and CD8+ ones in EMRA.

The authors produced TCR alpha and TCR beta cDNA libraries with sample barcodes and UMIs by 5'RACE using constant-segment primers. MiXCR, run by TCRdb on the 5' RACE reads, gives a single entry per CDR3 protein. The table lists under 550,000 distinct CDR3 sequences, 15% to 20% of them singletons. The rearrangement joins TRBV7-9 to TRBJ2-6; D is unresolved. The clonotype was recovered from an adult woman who had mild COVID-19 (a few samples of this study predate the infection). Cell type and time point are not known. Sequencing was performed on PBMCs or a T cell subset sorted from them (not recorded which). CDR3: CASSRSRTSGANVLTF. The DNA for the CDR3 is TGTGCCAGCAGCCGGAGCCGCACCTCTGGGGCCAACGTCCTGACTTTC.